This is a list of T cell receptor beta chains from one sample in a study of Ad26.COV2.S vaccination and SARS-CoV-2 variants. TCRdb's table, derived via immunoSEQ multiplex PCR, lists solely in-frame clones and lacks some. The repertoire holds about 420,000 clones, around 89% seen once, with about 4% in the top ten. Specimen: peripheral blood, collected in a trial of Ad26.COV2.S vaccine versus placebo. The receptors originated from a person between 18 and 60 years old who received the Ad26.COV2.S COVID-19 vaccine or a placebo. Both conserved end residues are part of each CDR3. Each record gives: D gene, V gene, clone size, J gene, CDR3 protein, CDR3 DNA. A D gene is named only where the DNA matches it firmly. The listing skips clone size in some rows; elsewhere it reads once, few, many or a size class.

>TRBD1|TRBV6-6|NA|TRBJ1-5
CASSFGTGDNQPQHF
TGTGCCAGCAGTTTTGGGACAGGGGACAATCAGCCCCAGCATTTT
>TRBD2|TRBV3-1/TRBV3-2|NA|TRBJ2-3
CASSQQRGPTDTQYF
TGTGCCAGCAGCCAACAGCGGGGACCCACAGATACGCAGTATTTT
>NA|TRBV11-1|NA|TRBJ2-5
CASSLEGPGGTQYF
TGTGCCAGCAGCTTAGAGGGCCCCGGTGGGACCCAGTACTTC
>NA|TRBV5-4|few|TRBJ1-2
CASSQGRGGYGYTF
TGTGCCAGCAGCCAAGGTAGGGGAGGCTATGGCTACACCTTC
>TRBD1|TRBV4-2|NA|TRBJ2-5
CASGTGLETQYF
TGTGCCAGCGGGACAGGGTTAGAGACCCAGTACTTC
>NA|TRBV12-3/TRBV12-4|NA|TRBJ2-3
CASQGPGVDTQYF
TGTGCCAGCCAGGGTCCCGGAGTAGATACGCAGTATTTT
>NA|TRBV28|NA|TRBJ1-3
CASSPRQAGNTIYF
TGTGCCAGCAGCCCCAGACAGGCTGGAAACACCATATATTTT
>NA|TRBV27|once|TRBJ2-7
CASSLTSASSYEQYF
TGTGCCAGCAGTTTAACATCGGCTAGCTCCTACGAGCAGTACTTC
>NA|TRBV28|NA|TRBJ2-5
CASSTWETQYF
TGTGCCAGCAGTACCTGGGAGACCCAGTACTTC
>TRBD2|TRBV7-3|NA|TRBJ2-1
CASSLAGTSYNEQFF
TGTGCCAGCAGTCTAGCGGGGACCTCCTACAATGAGCAGTTCTTC
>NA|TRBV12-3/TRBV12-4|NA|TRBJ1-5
CASSWTQNQPQHF
TGTGCCAGCAGTTGGACGCAAAATCAGCCCCAGCATTTT
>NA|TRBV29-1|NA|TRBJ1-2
CSVESRADYGYTF
TGCAGCGTTGAATCCAGGGCGGACTATGGCTACACCTTC
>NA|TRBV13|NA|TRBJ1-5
CASTLGGNQPQHF
TGTGCCAGCACCCTCGGCGGTAATCAGCCCCAGCATTTT
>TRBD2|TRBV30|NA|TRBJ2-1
CAWRGRGLAGGSSYNEQFF
TGTGCCTGGAGGGGTAGAGGACTAGCGGGGGGCTCCTCCTACAATGAGCAGTTCTTC
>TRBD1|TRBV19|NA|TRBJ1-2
CASSDRDRGTNYGYTF
TGTGCCAGTAGTGACCGGGACAGGGGTACTAACTATGGCTACACCTTC
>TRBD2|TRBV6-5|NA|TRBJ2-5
CASSYRRAGGVETQYF
TGTGCCAGCAGTTACCGGCGAGCGGGGGGTGTGGAGACCCAGTACTTC
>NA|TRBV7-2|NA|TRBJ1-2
CASTPAGEAYGYTF
TGTGCCAGCACCCCAGCAGGGGAGGCTTATGGCTACACCTTC
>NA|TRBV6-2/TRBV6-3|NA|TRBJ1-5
CASSSTGFSTPQHF
TGTGCCAGCAGCTCCACAGGATTCTCCACGCCCCAGCATTTT
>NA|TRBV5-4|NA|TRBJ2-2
CAVGGDAGELFF
TGTGCCGTAGGGGGAGATGCCGGGGAGCTGTTTTTT
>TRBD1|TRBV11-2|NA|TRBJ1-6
CASSLDGTDDSPLHF
TGTGCCAGCAGCTTAGATGGGACAGACGATTCACCCCTCCACTTT
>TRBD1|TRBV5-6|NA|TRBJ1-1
CASSPGTGINTEAFF
TGTGCCAGCAGCCCTGGGACAGGCATCAACACTGAAGCTTTCTTT
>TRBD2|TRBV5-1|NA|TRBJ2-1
CASSLVTSGEANEQFF
TGCGCCAGCAGCTTGGTTACTAGCGGGGAGGCAAATGAGCAGTTCTTC
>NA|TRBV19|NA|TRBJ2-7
CASSPRDSYEQYF
TGTGCCAGTAGCCCCAGGGACTCCTACGAGCAGTACTTC
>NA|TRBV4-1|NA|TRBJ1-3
CASSHPLRGAGNTIYF
TGCGCCAGCAGCCACCCCCTCCGGGGGGCTGGAAACACCATATATTTT
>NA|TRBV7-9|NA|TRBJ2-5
CASSSGGQQETQYF
TGTGCCAGCAGCTCCGGGGGACAGCAAGAGACCCAGTACTTC
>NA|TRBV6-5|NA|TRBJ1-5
CASSPGRINQPQHF
TGTGCCAGCAGCCCCGGGCGAATCAATCAGCCCCAGCATTTT
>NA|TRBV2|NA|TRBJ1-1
CASSAMGREVTEAFF
TGTGCCAGCAGCGCAATGGGCAGGGAGGTCACTGAAGCTTTCTTT
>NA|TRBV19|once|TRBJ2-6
CASRVGQPTPLSGANVLTF
TGTGCCAGTCGGGTAGGGCAGCCCACCCCCTTATCTGGGGCCAACGTCCTGACTTTC
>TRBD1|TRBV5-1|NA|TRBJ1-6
CASTRTGNLLNSPLHF
TGCGCCAGCACTCGGACAGGGAATCTTCTGAATTCACCCCTCCACTTT
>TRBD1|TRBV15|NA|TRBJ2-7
CATSRTGVTYEQYF
TGTGCCACCAGCAGGACAGGGGTCACCTACGAGCAGTACTTC
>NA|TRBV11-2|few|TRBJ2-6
CASTMSAGYGANVLTF
TGTGCCAGCACCATGAGTGCGGGATACGGGGCCAACGTCCTGACTTTC
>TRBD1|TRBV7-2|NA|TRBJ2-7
CASSTRTGMNEQYF
TGTGCCAGCAGCACCCGGACAGGGATGAACGAGCAGTACTTC
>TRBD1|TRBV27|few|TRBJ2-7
CASSLAGTGSYEQYF
TGTGCCAGCAGTTTGGCCGGGACAGGGAGCTACGAGCAGTACTTC
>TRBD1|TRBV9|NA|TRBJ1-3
CASSGSYGHRGNTIYF
TGTGCCAGCAGCGGAAGTTATGGACACAGGGGGAACACCATATATTTT
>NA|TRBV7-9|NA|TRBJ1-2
CASSFRGGYTF
TGTGCCAGCAGTTTCAGGGGTGGCTACACCTTC
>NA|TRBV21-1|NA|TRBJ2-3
CASSPQSPPPDTSTDTQYF
TGTGCCAGCAGCCCCCAATCTCCCCCGCCGGATACTAGCACAGATACGCAGTATTTT
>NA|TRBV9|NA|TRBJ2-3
CASRAYSGTSTDTQYF
TGTGCCAGCAGGGCATATAGCGGAACTAGCACAGATACGCAGTATTTT
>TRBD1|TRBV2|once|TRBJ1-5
CASNDGQGHQPQHF
TGTGCCAGCAACGACGGACAGGGACATCAGCCCCAGCATTTT
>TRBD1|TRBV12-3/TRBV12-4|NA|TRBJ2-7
CASSYRDSYEQYF
TGTGCCAGCAGCTACCGGGACAGCTACGAGCAGTACTTC
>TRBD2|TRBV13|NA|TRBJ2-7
CASSHPSGGAYEQYF
TGTGCCAGCAGCCACCCTAGCGGGGGGGCCTACGAGCAGTACTTC
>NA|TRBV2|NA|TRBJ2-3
CASSEVGRSTDTQYF
TGTGCCAGCAGTGAAGTGGGGCGATCCACAGATACGCAGTATTTT
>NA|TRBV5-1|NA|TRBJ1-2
CASSSRATPGYTF
TGCGCCAGCAGCTCACGGGCCACGCCGGGGTACACCTTC
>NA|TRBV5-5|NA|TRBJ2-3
CASSLGDRRGTDTQYF
TGTGCCAGCAGTTTGGGAGACAGGAGGGGCACAGATACGCAGTATTTT
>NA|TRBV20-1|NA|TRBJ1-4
CSAPRDEKLFF
TGCAGTGCTCCCCGGGATGAAAAACTGTTTTTT
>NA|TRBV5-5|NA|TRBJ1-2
CASSLAEGPNYGYTF
TGTGCCAGCAGCTTGGCGGAAGGCCCTAACTATGGCTACACCTTC
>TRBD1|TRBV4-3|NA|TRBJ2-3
CASSQGPGQGTDTQYF
TGCGCCAGCAGCCAAGGGCCGGGACAGGGCACAGATACGCAGTATTTT
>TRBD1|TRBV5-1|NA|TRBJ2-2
CASSRDRGHGELFF
TGCGCCAGCAGTAGGGACAGGGGGCACGGGGAGCTGTTTTTT
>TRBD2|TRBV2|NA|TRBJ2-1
CASSLRTSGFSGAHNEQFF
TGTGCCAGCAGTCTCAGGACTAGCGGCTTCTCCGGGGCTCACAATGAGCAGTTCTTC
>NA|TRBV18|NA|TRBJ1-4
CASSLTAGTANEKLFF
TGTGCCAGCTCACTAACCGCCGGGACGGCGAATGAAAAACTGTTTTTT
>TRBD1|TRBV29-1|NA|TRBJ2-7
CSVLTGTGLYEQYF
TGCAGCGTTCTGACCGGGACAGGGCTCTACGAGCAGTACTTC
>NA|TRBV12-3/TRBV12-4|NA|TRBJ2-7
CASSLSQRYEQYF
TGTGCCAGCAGTTTAAGTCAACGCTACGAGCAGTACTTC
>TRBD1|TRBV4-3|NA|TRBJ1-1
CASSQAVGTGGSEAFF
TGCGCCAGCAGCCAAGCGGTTGGGACAGGGGGAAGTGAGGCTTTCTTT
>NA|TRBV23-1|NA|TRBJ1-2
CASTRKPGRMTYGYTF
TGCGCCAGCACCCGGAAACCGGGACGGATGACCTATGGCTACACCTTC
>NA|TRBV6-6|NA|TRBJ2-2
CASSYSFSSNTGELFF
TGTGCCAGCAGTTACTCGTTTTCTTCGAACACCGGGGAGCTGTTTTTT
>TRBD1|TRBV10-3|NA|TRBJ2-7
CATGDRGTSEQYF
TGTGCCACCGGGGACAGGGGAACGTCCGAGCAGTACTTC
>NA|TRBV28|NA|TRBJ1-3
CASSTPAAGDGNTIYF
TGTGCCAGCAGTACACCCGCCGCAGGGGACGGAAACACCATATATTTT
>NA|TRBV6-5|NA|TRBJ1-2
CASSYREGDYGYTF
TGTGCCAGCAGTTACCGAGAGGGGGACTATGGCTACACCTTC